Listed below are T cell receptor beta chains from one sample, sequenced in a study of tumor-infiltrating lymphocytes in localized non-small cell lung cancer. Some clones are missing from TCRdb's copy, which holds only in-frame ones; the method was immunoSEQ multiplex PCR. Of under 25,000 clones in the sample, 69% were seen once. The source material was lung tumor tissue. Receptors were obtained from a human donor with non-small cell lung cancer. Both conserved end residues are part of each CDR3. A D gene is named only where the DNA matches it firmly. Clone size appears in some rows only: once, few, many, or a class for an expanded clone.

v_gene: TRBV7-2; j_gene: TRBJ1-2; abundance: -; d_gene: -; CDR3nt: TGTGCCAGCATCTACGGGGGGAGTGCCTATGGCTACACCTTC; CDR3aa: CASIYGGSAYGYTF
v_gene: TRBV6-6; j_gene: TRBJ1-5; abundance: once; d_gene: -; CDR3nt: TGTGCCAGCAGCGCCTGGGGCAATCAGCCCCAGCATTTT; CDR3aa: CASSAWGNQPQHF
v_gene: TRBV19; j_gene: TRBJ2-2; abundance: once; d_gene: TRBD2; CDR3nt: TGTGCCAGTAGTAACTCTCGGGGGAGGGCGAACACCGGGGAGCTGTTTTTT; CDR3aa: CASSNSRGRANTGELFF
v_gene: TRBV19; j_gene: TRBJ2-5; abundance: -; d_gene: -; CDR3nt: TGTGCCAGTAGGGCGCAGGGTACGCGGGAGACCCAGTACTTC; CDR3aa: CASRAQGTRETQYF
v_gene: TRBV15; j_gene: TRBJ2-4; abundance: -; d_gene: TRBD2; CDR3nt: TGTGCCACCAGCAGAGAACTAGCGGGGGAACTAGCCAAAAACATTCAGTACTTC; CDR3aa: CATSRELAGELAKNIQYF
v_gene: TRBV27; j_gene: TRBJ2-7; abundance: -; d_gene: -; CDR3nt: TGTGCCAGCAGTCTCCAGGGGGGGAAGGACGAGCAGTACTTC; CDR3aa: CASSLQGGKDEQYF
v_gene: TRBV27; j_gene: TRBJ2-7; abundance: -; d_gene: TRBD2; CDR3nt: TGTGCCAGCAGGGGACTACGGGCCTACGAGCAGTACTTC; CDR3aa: CASRGLRAYEQYF
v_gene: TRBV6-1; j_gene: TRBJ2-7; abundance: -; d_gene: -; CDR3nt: TGTGCCAGCAGCCGACAGGAGCAGTACTTC; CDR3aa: CASSRQEQYF
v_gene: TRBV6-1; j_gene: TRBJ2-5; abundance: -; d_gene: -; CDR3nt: TGTGCCAGCAGCGCCCTCAGGGGAGCGGAGACCCAGTACTTC; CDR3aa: CASSALRGAETQYF
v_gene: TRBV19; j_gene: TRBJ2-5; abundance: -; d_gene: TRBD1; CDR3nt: TGTGCCAGTAGTCGCGCAGGGGGCGCAGGAGAGACCCAGTACTTC; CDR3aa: CASSRAGGAGETQYF
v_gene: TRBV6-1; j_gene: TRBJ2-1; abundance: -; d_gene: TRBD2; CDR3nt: TGTGCCAGCAGCTCCTCTAGCGGGAGTCGTAATGAGCAGTTCTTC; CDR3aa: CASSSSSGSRNEQFF
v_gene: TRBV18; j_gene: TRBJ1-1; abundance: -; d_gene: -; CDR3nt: TGTGCCAGCTCCCCTGGTTTGGGAAACACTGAAGCTTTCTTT; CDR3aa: CASSPGLGNTEAFF
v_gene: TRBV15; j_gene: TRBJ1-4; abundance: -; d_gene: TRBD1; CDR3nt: TGTGCCACCAGCTGGGGACAGGGTGGCGAAAAACTGTTTTTT; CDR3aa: CATSWGQGGEKLFF
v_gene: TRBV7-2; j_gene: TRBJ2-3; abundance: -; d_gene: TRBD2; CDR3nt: TGTGCCAGCTCTTACACTAGCGGGAGTGGGGCAGATACGCAGTATTTT; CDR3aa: CASSYTSGSGADTQYF
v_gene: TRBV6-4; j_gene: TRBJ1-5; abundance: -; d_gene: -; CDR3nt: TGTGCCAGCAGTGAAGGGTTAAATCAGCCCCAGCATTTT; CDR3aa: CASSEGLNQPQHF
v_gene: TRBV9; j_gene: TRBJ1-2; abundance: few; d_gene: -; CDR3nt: TGTGCCAGCAGCGTAGAATGGGGTGGGCAGGGCGACACCTTC; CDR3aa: CASSVEWGGQGDTF
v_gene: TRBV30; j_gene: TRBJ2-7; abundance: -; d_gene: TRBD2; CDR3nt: TGTGCCTGGGTGACTAGCGGGAGAGGCCACGAGCAGTACTTC; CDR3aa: CAWVTSGRGHEQYF
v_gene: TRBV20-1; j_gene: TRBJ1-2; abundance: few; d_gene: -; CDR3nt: TGCAGTGCTAGAGGTATGGGTGGCTACACCTTC; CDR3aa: CSARGMGGYTF
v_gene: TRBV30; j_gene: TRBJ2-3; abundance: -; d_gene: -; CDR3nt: TGTGCCTGGACATCAGCGACAGATACGCAGTATTTT; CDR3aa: CAWTSATDTQYF
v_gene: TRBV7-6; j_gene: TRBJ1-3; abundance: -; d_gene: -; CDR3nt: TGTGCCAGCAGCGTTACTGGAAACACCATATATTTT; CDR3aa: CASSVTGNTIYF
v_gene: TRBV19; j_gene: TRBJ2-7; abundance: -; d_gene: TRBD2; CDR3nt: TGTGCCAGTGCCGGGGGAGGGACCCTTGACGAGCAGTACTTC; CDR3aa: CASAGGGTLDEQYF
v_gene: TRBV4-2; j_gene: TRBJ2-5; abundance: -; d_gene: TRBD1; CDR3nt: TGTGCCAGCAGCTTAACACAGGGGGAAGAGACCCAGTACTTC; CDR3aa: CASSLTQGEETQYF
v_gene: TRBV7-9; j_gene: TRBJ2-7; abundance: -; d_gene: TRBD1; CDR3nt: TGTGCCAGCAGCCGGGACAGCGTCTACGAGCAGTACTTC; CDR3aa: CASSRDSVYEQYF
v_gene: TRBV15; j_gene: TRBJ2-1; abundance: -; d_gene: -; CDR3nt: TGTGCCACCAGCAGAGTAAAGGACAACCGCTACAATGAGCAGTTCTTC; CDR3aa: CATSRVKDNRYNEQFF
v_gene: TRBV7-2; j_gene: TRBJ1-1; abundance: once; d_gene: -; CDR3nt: TGTGCCAGCAGCCAAGGGAGGGTGGGTGACATGAACACTGAAGCTTTCTTT; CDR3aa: CASSQGRVGDMNTEAFF